The clone carrying this T cell receptor beta chain came up many times. Trimming removed 2 bases from V and 2 bases from J, with 6 bases in between. CDR3 size: 14 residues. Germline V CDR1 and CDR2: MDHEN, SYDVKM. This sample was taken from a study of neurological immune-mediated disorders. MiXCR, run by TCRdb on the 5' RACE reads, gives a single entry per CDR3 protein. The table lists about 39,000 distinct CDR3 sequences, 7% to 8.5% of them singletons, with approximately 5.7% in the top ten. The clonotype comes from a man aged 45 to 65 in good health. The chain joins TRBV28 to TRBJ2-2; D not resolved. The sequenced material came from CD4+ T cells from blood. The CDR3 here is CASSLDINTGELFF. CDR3 DNA: TGTGCCAGCAGTTTAGACATCAACACCGGGGAGCTGTTTTTT. Using reference TRBV28 and TRBJ2-2 for the parts outside the CDR3, the full variable domain is DVKVTQSSRYLVKRTGEKVFLECVQDMDHENMFWYRQDPGLGLRLIYFSYDVKMKEKGDIPEGYSVSREKKERFSLILESASTNQTSMYLCASSLDINTGELFFGEGSRLTVL.